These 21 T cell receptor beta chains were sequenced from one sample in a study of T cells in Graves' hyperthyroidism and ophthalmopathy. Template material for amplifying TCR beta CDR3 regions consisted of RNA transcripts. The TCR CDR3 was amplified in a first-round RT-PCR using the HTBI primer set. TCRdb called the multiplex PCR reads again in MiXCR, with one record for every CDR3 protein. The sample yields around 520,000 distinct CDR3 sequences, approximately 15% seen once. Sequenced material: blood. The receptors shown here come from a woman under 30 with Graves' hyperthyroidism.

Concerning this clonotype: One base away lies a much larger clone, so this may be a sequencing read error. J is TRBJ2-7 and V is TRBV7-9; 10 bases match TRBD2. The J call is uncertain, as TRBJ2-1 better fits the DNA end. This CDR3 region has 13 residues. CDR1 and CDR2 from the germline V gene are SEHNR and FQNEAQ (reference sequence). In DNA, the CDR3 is TGTGCCAGTCGACTAGCGGGCGGCTACGAGCAGTTCTTC. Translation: CASRLAGGYEQFF.

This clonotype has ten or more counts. CDR3 sequence reads: CASSFPDPNTEAFF. The CDR3 nucleotides read TGTGCCAGCAGCTTCCCTGACCCGAACACTGAAGCTTTCTTT. The chain carries TRBV11-1 and TRBJ1-1; D not certain. Trimming shortened V by 3 bases and J by 1 base, and 9 bases separated the two germline ends. Germline loops: CDR1 SGHAT, CDR2 FQDESV (reference sequence). This CDR3 has 14 residues.

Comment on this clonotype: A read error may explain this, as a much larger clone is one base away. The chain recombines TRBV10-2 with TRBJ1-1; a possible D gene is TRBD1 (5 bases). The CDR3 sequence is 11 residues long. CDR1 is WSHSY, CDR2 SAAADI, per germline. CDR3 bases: TGCACCAGCAGGGATCCAGTTGAAGCTTTCTTT. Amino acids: CTSRDPVEAFF.

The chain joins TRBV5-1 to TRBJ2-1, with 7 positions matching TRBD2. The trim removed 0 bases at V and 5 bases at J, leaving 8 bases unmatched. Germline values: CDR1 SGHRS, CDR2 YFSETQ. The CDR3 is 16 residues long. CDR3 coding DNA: TGCGCCAGCAGCTTGGCACCCCTAGCGGCAAACAATGAGCAGTTCTTC. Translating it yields CASSLAPLAANNEQFF. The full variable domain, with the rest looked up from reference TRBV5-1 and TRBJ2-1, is KAGVTQTPRYLIKTRGQQVTLSCSPISGHRSVSWYQQTPGQGLQFLFEYFSETQRNKGNFPGRFSGRQFSNSRSEMNVSTLELGDSALYLCASSLAPLAANNEQFFGPGTRLTVL.

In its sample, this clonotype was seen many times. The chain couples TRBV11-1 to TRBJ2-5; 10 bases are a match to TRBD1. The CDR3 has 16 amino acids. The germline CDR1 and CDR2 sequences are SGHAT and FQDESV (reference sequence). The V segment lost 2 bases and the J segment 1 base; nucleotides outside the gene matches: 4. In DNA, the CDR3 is TGTGCCAGCAGCTTAAGGGACAGGGGTCCCCAAGAGACCCAGTACTTC. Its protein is CASSLRDRGPQETQYF.

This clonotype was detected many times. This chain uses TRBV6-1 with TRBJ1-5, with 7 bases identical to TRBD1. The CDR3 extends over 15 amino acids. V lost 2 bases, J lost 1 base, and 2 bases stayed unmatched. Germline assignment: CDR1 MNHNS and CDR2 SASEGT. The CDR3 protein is CASSELRGSNQPQHF. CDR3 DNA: TGTGCCAGCAGTGAACTCAGGGGGAGCAATCAGCCCCAGCATTTT.

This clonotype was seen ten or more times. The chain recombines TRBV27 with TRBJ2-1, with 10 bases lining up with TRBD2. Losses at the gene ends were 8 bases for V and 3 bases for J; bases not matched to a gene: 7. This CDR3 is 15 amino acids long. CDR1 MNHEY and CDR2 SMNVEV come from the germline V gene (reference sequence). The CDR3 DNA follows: TGTGCCAGCTGGGTAGCGGGAGGCCTCTACAATGAGCAGTTCTTC. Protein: CASWVAGGLYNEQFF.

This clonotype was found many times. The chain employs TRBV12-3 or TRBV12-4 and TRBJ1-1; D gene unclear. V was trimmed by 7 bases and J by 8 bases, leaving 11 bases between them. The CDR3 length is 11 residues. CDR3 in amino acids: CASTPGKEAFF. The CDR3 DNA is TGTGCCAGCACCCCCGGCAAGGAAGCTTTCTTT.

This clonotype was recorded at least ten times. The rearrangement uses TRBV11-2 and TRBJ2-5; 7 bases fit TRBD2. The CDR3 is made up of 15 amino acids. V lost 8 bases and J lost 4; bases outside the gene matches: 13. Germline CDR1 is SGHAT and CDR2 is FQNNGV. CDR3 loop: CASGAGWGGSETQYF. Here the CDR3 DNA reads TGTGCCAGCGGAGCGGGATGGGGGGGATCAGAGACCCAGTACTTC.

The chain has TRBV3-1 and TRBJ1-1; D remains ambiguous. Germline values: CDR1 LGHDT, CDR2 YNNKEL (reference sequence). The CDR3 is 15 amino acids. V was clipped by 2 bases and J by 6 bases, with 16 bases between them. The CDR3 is CASSQRGAVNAEAFF. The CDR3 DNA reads TGTGCCAGCAGCCAACGGGGAGCAGTCAACGCTGAAGCTTTCTTT.

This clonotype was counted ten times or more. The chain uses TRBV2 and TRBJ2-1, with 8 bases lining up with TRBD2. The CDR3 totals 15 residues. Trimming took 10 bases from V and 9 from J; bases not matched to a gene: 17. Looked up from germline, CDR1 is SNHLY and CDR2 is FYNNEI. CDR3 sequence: CAIPSSGGVEGEQFF. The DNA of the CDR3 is TGTGCCATCCCCTCCTCGGGGGGGGTTGAGGGTGAGCAGTTCTTC. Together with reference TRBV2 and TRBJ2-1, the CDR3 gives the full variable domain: EPEVTQTPSHQVTQMGQEVILRCVPISNHLYFYWYRQILGQKVEFLVSFYNNEISEKSEIFDDQFSVERPDGSNFTLKIRSTKLEDSAMYFCAIPSSGGVEGEQFFGPGTRLTVL.

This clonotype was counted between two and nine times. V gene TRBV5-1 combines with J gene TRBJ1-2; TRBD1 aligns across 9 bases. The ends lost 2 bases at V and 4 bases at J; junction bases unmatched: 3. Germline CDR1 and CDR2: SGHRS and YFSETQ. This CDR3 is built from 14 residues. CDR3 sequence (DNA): TGCGCCAGCAGCTTCGCGACAGGGGGCTATGGCTACACCTTC. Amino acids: CASSFATGGYGYTF.

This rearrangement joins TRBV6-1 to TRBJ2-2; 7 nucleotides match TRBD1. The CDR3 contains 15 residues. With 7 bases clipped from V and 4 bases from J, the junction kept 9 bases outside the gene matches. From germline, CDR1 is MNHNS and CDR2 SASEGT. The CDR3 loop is CASKYRGRGTGELFF. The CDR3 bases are TGTGCCAGCAAGTACAGGGGCCGGGGCACCGGGGAGCTGTTTTTT.

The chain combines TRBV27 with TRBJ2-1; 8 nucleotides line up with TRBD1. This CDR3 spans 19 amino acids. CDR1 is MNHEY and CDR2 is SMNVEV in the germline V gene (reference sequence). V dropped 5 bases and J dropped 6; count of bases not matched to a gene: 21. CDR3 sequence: CASSHLRGQVSPEANEQFF. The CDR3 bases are TGTGCCAGCAGTCACCTACGGGGACAGGTCTCTCCGGAAGCCAATGAGCAGTTCTTC.

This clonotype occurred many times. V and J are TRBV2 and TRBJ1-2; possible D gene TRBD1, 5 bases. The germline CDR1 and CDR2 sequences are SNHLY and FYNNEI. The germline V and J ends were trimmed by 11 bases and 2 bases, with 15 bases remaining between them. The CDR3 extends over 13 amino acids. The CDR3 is CAWGGASNYGYTF. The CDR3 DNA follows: TGTGCCTGGGGAGGGGCGAGCAACTATGGCTACACCTTC.

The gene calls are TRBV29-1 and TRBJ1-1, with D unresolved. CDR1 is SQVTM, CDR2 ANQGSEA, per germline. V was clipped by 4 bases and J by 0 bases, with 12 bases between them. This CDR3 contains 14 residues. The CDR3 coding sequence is TGCAGCGTTGTTCGTGCCGAGATGAACACTGAAGCTTTCTTT. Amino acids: CSVVRAEMNTEAFF.

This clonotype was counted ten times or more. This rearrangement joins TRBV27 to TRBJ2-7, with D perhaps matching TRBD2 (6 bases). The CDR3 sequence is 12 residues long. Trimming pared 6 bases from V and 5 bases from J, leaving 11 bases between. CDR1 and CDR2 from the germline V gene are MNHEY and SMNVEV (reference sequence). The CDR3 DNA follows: TGTGCCAGCAGCCCATCTAGCGACGAGCAGTACTTC. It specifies CASSPSSDEQYF.

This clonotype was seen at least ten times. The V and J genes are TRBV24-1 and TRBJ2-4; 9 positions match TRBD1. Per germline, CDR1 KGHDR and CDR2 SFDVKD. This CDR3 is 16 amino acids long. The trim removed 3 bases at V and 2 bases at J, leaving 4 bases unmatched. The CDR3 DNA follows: TGTGCCACCAGTGATCCACAGGGGGCAACCAAAAACATTCAGTACTTC. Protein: CATSDPQGATKNIQYF.

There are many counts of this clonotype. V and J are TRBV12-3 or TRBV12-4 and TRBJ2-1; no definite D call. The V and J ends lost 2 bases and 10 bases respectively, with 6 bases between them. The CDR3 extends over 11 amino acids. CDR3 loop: CASSLQTEQFF. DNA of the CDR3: TGTGCCAGCAGTTTACAGACAGAGCAGTTCTTC.

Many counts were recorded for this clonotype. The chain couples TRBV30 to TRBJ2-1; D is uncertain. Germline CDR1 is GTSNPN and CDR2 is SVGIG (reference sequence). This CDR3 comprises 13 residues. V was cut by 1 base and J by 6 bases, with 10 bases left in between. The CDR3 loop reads CAWSAAITNEQFF. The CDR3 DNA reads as TGTGCCTGGAGTGCAGCCATTACCAATGAGCAGTTCTTC.

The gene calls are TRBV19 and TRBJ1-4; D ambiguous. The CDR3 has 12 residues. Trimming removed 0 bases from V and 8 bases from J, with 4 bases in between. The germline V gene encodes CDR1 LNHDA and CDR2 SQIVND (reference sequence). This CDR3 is CASSIEVEKLFF. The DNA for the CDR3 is TGTGCCAGTAGTATAGAGGTGGAAAAACTGTTTTTT.